The subject of this entry is one T cell receptor beta chain. Its specificity is unknown. Assay version v3.0 of immunoSEQ was used, and it was run at survey level. TCRdb's table, derived via immunoSEQ multiplex PCR, lists solely in-frame clones and lacks some. The profile shows about 35,000 clones, approximately 72% of them singletons. The J segment lost 8 bases and the V segment lost 2 bases, leaving 10 bases of the junction unmatched. The CDR3 has 16 residues. Germline values: CDR1 SGHTA, CDR2 FQGNSA. This entry is derived from a study of long-term antiretroviral therapy in people with HIV. As for the study in general: The study's earliest collections predate the 2015 immediate-ART recommendation by about a decade. Findings of the study overall: Pre-ART clonal expansions dominated every time point's repertoire.

The chain recombines TRBV7-2 with TRBJ2-1, with 9 bases that match TRBD1. Specimen: unsorted PBMCs, collected 3 years after starting antiretroviral therapy. This receptor was taken from a man aged 50 or older with HIV. In DNA form, the CDR3 reads TGTGCCAGCAGCTTATCGGGACAGGGTAATTTTGATGAGCAGTTCTTC. Protein: CASSLSGQGNFDEQFF.